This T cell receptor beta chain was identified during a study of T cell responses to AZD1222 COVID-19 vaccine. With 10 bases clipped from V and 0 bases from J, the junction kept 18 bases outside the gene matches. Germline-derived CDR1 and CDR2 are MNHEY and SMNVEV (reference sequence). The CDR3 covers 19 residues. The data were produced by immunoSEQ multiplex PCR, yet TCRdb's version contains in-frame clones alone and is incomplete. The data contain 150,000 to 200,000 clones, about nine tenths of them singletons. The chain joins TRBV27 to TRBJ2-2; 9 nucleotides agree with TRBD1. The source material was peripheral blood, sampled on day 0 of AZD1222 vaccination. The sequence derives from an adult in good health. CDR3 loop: CATKTGTGHLGANTGELFF. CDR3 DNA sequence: TGTGCCACCAAAACCGGGACAGGGCACTTGGGCGCGAACACCGGGGAGCTGTTTTTT.